The 7 T cell receptor beta chains presented below share a single source sample, sequenced in a study of T cells in Graves' hyperthyroidism and ophthalmopathy. TCR beta CDR3 regions were amplified from RNA. The TCR CDR3 first-round RT-PCR relied on the HTBI primer set. TCRdb analysed the multiplex PCR reads with MiXCR anew, one entry per CDR3 protein. The data contain about 420,000 distinct CDR3 sequences, roughly 13% of them seen just once; the ten biggest clones take up about 4.9%. The sample was blood. The receptors were sampled from a woman aged 18-30 years with Graves' hyperthyroidism.

This clonotype was counted at least ten times. The rearrangement links TRBV30 to TRBJ2-3; TRBD2 aligns across 9 bases. This CDR3 has 16 residues. Germline V gene lookup returns CDR1 GTSNPN and CDR2 SVGIG (reference sequence). With 0 bases clipped from V and 2 bases from J, the junction kept 6 bases outside the gene matches. The chain's CDR3 is CAWSVGIAGATDTQYF. The CDR3 bases are TGTGCCTGGAGTGTCGGAATAGCGGGGGCCACAGATACGCAGTATTTT. The full variable domain, rest sourced from reference TRBV30 and TRBJ2-3, is SQTIHQWPATLVQPVGSPLSLECTVEGTSNPNLYWYRQAAGRGLQLLFYSVGIGQISSEVPQNLSASRPQDRQFILSSKKLLLSDSGFYLCAWSVGIAGATDTQYFGPGTRLTVL.

This clonotype was detected ten times or more. This rearrangement joins TRBV27 to TRBJ2-3; the D is unclear. CDR1 is MNHEY, CDR2 SMNVEV, per germline (reference sequence). Trimming removed 3 bases from V and 0 bases from J, with 7 bases in between. The CDR3 is made up of 14 amino acids. In nucleotides, the CDR3 is TGTGCCAGCAGTTTGACGGAAAGCACAGATACGCAGTATTTT. Its translation is CASSLTESTDTQYF.

This clonotype occurred many times. The V call is TRBV19, the J call TRBJ2-7; 14 bases fit TRBD2. Trimming took 9 bases from V and 0 from J; bases not matched to a gene: 4. Germline CDR1 LNHDA, CDR2 SQIVND (reference sequence). This CDR3 spans 15 amino acids. CDR3 residues: CASRTSGGSSYEQYF. CDR3 nucleotide sequence: TGTGCCAGCAGGACTAGCGGGGGGAGCTCCTACGAGCAGTACTTC.

This chain links TRBV5-1 with TRBJ2-5, with 12 bases lining up with TRBD1. The junction had 4 bases not matched to a gene; V was cut back by 4 bases and J by 3 bases. This CDR3 region has 15 residues. CDR1 is SGHRS, CDR2 YFSETQ, per germline. The CDR3 DNA reads as TGCGCCAGCAGCATGGGACAGGGGGCTAAAGAGACCCAGTACTTC. This translates into CASSMGQGAKETQYF.

The chain uses TRBV3-1 and TRBJ1-5; possibly TRBD1 for D (5 bases). Trimming removed 1 base from V and 0 bases from J, with 7 bases in between. Germline CDR1 is LGHDT and CDR2 is YNNKEL (reference sequence). The CDR3 has 15 residues. The CDR3 DNA reads TGTGCCAGCAGCCAAGGACAGAATAGCAATCAGCCCCAGCATTTT. It yields the protein CASSQGQNSNQPQHF.

J is TRBJ1-1 and V is TRBV30; no clear D gene. Germline V lookup: CDR1 GTSNPN, CDR2 SVGIG (reference sequence). The CDR3 totals 10 residues. Trimming removed 2 bases at V and 6 bases at J, with 4 bases between. In DNA, the CDR3 is TGTGCCTGGAGTCTAGCTGAAGCTTTCTTT. It specifies CAWSLAEAFF.

This clonotype appeared a few times. This sequence joins TRBV6-2 or TRBV6-3 and TRBJ2-1, with D possibly being TRBD1 or TRBD2 (5 bases each). CDR3 size: 16 residues. The V end lost 6 bases, the J end lost 10 bases, and 25 bases lay between the germline ends. Germline V gene lookup returns CDR1 MNHEY and CDR2 SVGEGT. This CDR3 is CASRFYRGRRMGEQFF. DNA of the CDR3: TGTGCCAGCAGATTTTATAGGGGACGGAGGATGGGGGAGCAGTTCTTC.